These T cell receptor beta chains were read from a single sample in a study of blood T cell repertoires in COVID-19. Clones were sequenced by immunoSEQ multiplex PCR, and TCRdb holds only the in-frame ones, with some missing. The data hold hundreds of thousands of clones, with 85% observed a single time. The sequencing input was peripheral blood. The receptors were sampled from a young woman with acute or convalescent COVID-19. CDR3s include the opening cysteine and the closing phenylalanine or tryptophan. A D gene is named only where the DNA matches it firmly. Size is stated for part of the rows, as once, few or many counts, or as a class when the clone is expanded.

TRBV7-9	.	.	TRBJ2-3	TGTGCCAGCAGCTTAGCGGCAGACTCTAGCACAGATACGCAGTATTTT	CASSLAADSSTDTQYF
TRBV3-1/TRBV3-2	TRBD1	.	TRBJ2-5	TGTGCCAGCAGCCCCACGAGGGGTAGTGACAGGGGACCCCAAGAGACCCAGTACTTC	CASSPTRGSDRGPQETQYF
TRBV4-1	TRBD1	.	TRBJ1-2	TGCGCCAGCAGCCCAGGACAGGGGTCTAACTATGGCTACACCTTC	CASSPGQGSNYGYTF
TRBV20-1	.	.	TRBJ2-1	.	CSARVAGGNFF
TRBV5-8	.	.	TRBJ1-1	TGTGCCAGCAGCCCCTACATGTACAGGGAAGGTGGTACTGAAGCTTTCTTT	CASSPYMYREGGTEAFF
TRBV25-1	.	.	TRBJ1-2	TGTGCCAGCAGTGAAGGGCAGGGGATTTATGGCTACACCTTC	CASSEGQGIYGYTF
TRBV6-4	TRBD2	.	TRBJ2-1	TGTGCCAGCAGAGTCATAGCGGGGGGACAGAATGAGCAGTTCTTC	CASRVIAGGQNEQFF
TRBV3-1/TRBV3-2	.	.	TRBJ2-3	TGTGCCAGCAGTTTGGAGGGTCGGTTCGATACGCAGTATTTT	CASSLEGRFDTQYF
TRBV4-1	TRBD2	many	TRBJ2-1	TGCGCCAGCAGAACGGGACTAGCGGGAGGAAATGAGCAGTTCTTC	CASRTGLAGGNEQFF
TRBV5-4	.	.	TRBJ2-3	TGTGCCAGCAGCTTGAGGCAGGGTACGCAGTATTTT	CASSLRQGTQYF
TRBV25-1	.	.	TRBJ1-5	TGTGCCAGCAGTGTTGAGCAGGGCGGACGTCAGCCCCAGCATTTT	CASSVEQGGRQPQHF
TRBV19	TRBD2	.	TRBJ2-3	TGTGCCAGTAGTAGTTGGGGGGGATTATCTACAGATACGCAGTATTTT	CASSSWGGLSTDTQYF
TRBV7-9	TRBD2	.	TRBJ2-3	TGTGCCAGCAGCCCGTGGCGGGAGAGAGGGACAGATACGCAGTATTTT	CASSPWRERGTDTQYF
TRBV5-1	TRBD1	.	TRBJ1-2	TGCGCCAGCAGCTGGTGGCCGACAGGGAAGTATGGCTACACCTTC	CASSWWPTGKYGYTF
TRBV5-1	TRBD1	.	TRBJ1-6	TGCGCCAGCAGCTGGGACAGCTCCTATAATTCACCCCTCCACTTT	CASSWDSSYNSPLHF
TRBV6-5	.	once	TRBJ1-4	TGTGCCAGCACCGAGAGACAGAATCATGGTGAAAAACTGTTTTTT	CASTERQNHGEKLFF
TRBV7-9	.	.	TRBJ2-6	TGTGCCAGCAGCCCAGCCGGGGCGGGAAGCTCTGGGGCCAACGTCCTGACTTTC	CASSPAGAGSSGANVLTF
TRBV27	.	once	TRBJ2-7	TGTGCCAGCAGTTCCATCGGGAATAGTTTAGACCCCTACGAGCAGTACTTC	CASSSIGNSLDPYEQYF
TRBV25-1	.	.	TRBJ2-1	TGTGCCAGCAGTGAATATATCCCTAAGTTGGGCGCTTACGATGAGCAGTTCTTC	CASSEYIPKLGAYDEQFF
TRBV5-6	TRBD1	.	TRBJ2-7	TGTGCCAGCAGCTGGGGACAGGGGAATTACGAGCAGTACTTC	CASSWGQGNYEQYF
TRBV4-2	TRBD1	.	TRBJ1-6	TGTGCCAGCAGCCTCGAGCAGGGACAGGGGAATCGTTCACCCCTCCACTTT	CASSLEQGQGNRSPLHF
TRBV5-1	.	few	TRBJ2-1	TGCGCCAGCAGCTTAGACAGCCGCTCCTACAATGAGCAGTTCTTC	CASSLDSRSYNEQFF
TRBV10-3	TRBD1	.	TRBJ2-1	TGTGCCATCAGCGGGACAGGGGGCTTAGATGAGCAGTTCTTC	CAISGTGGLDEQFF
TRBV27	.	once	TRBJ1-1	TGTGCCAGCAGTTTATCGGGCGTCACTGAAGCTTTCTTT	CASSLSGVTEAFF
TRBV28	.	.	TRBJ2-7	TGTGCCAGCAGTTTTCCCGCGGGGACCTACGAGCAGTACTTC	CASSFPAGTYEQYF
TRBV2	TRBD1	.	TRBJ2-3	TGTGCCAGCGTCCGGGACAGGGGCACAGATACGCAGTATTTT	CASVRDRGTDTQYF
TRBV7-9	.	.	TRBJ1-4	TGTGCCACGCAGGGATCCGGTAATGAAAAACTGTTTTTT	CATQGSGNEKLFF
TRBV6-5	TRBD1	few	TRBJ2-2	TGTGCCAGCATCGACAGGGTAACGAACACCGGGGAGCTGTTTTTT	CASIDRVTNTGELFF
TRBV5-6	.	once	TRBJ2-7	TGTGCCAGCAGCACTAGTGGCTACGAGCAGTACTTC	CASSTSGYEQYF
TRBV7-8	TRBD1	.	TRBJ1-2	TGTGCCAGCAGCTTAGCGCTGACAGGGGGTCTTGGCTACACCTTC	CASSLALTGGLGYTF
TRBV10-3	.	.	TRBJ1-2	TGTGCCATCAGTGCCCGGGCCCTCTTTGGCGGGGGCTACACCTTC	CAISARALFGGGYTF
TRBV2	TRBD1	.	TRBJ1-3	TGTGCCAGCAGTAAGGGACAGAGAAACACCATATATTTT	CASSKGQRNTIYF
TRBV15	.	.	TRBJ1-5	TGTGCCACCAGCAGAGAGGGGGCTGGGCAGCCCCAGCATTTT	CATSREGAGQPQHF
TRBV5-6	.	.	TRBJ1-5	TGTGCCAGCAGCTCGCAGGGGATCAATCAGCCCCAGCATTTT	CASSSQGINQPQHF
TRBV19	.	few	TRBJ2-3	TGTGCCAGTAGTTCCTGGGCGGACAGAACTAGCACAGATACGCAGTATTTT	CASSSWADRTSTDTQYF
TRBV19	.	.	TRBJ2-5	TGTGCCAGTACTCCATCGGGAGATGTAGAGACCCAGTACTTC	CASTPSGDVETQYF
TRBV11-2	TRBD1	.	TRBJ1-4	TGTGCCAGCAGCTTAGTACCCTGGCAGGGGGATGAAAAACTGTTTTTT	CASSLVPWQGDEKLFF
TRBV4-1	TRBD2	.	TRBJ2-2	TGCGCCAGCAGCCCGGGACTAGCGGGGGTCGGGACCGGGGAGCTGTTTTTT	CASSPGLAGVGTGELFF